The 29 T cell receptor beta chains given below trace back to one sample, sequenced in a study of neurological immune-mediated disorders. Each CDR3 protein gets one entry after TCRdb re-called the 5' RACE reads with MiXCR. This sample has 70,000 to 90,000 distinct CDR3 sequences, with 5.8% found just once. Noted time point: longitudinal time-point 2. The sequenced sample consisted of PBMCs. These TCRs come from a woman in her sixties or seventies with multiple sclerosis.

This clonotype showed up many times. The chain is built from TRBV4-1 and TRBJ2-5; 11 bases align to TRBD1. From germline, CDR1 is MGHRA and CDR2 YSYEKL. This CDR3 is built from 16 residues. J was trimmed by 4 bases and V by 0 bases; bases with no gene match: 4. This CDR3 reads CASSQERTGGTETQYF. Written as DNA, the CDR3 is TGCGCCAGCAGCCAAGAGAGGACAGGGGGCACAGAGACCCAGTACTTC.

The table lists this clonotype with many counts. The genes are TRBV7-8 and TRBJ2-7, with D perhaps TRBD1 or TRBD2 (6 bases each). This CDR3 has 15 residues. CDR1 is SGHVS, CDR2 FQNEAQ, per germline. Trimming stripped 10 bases from V and 3 bases from J, with 22 bases between. The chain's CDR3 is CATLNEGGEGYEQYF. The CDR3 DNA sequence: TGTGCCACCTTAAATGAGGGGGGTGAAGGCTACGAGCAGTACTTC. Based on the CDR3 plus reference TRBV7-8 and TRBJ2-7, the full variable domain is GAGVSQSPRYKVAKRGQDVALRCDPISGHVSLFWYQQALGQGPEFLTYFQNEAQLDKSGLPSDRFFAERPEGSVSTLKIQRTQQEDSAVYLCATLNEGGEGYEQYFGPGTRLTVT.

This clonotype was counted at least ten times. The chain employs TRBV5-4 and TRBJ1-1; tentatively, D is TRBD1 (6 bases). The CDR3 runs 17 residues. The germline CDR1 and CDR2 sequences are SGHNT and YYREEE (reference sequence). Trimming removed 4 bases at V and 0 bases at J, with 19 bases between. CDR3 sequence reads: CASSPRGFNFMNTEAFF. The CDR3 bases are TGTGCCAGCAGCCCCAGGGGCTTCAATTTCATGAACACTGAAGCTTTCTTT.

The table lists this clonotype with many counts. The V call is TRBV5-1, the J call TRBJ2-1, with no clear D. The CDR3 covers 15 residues. The V end was cut by 4 bases, the J end by 0 bases, with 11 bases between. Germline CDR1 is SGHRS and CDR2 is YFSETQ. The CDR3 nucleotides are TGCGCCAGCAGCGGGAATTGGGGCTCCTACAATGAGCAGTTCTTC. Encoded protein: CASSGNWGSYNEQFF.

In this sample, this clonotype turned up many times. J is TRBJ1-1 and V is TRBV7-9; maybe TRBD1 (5 bases). The germline gives CDR1 SEHNR, CDR2 FQNEAQ (reference sequence). The CDR3 is made up of 14 amino acids. V was shortened by 1 base and J by 6 bases, with 12 bases between the two germline ends. In DNA form, the CDR3 reads TGTGCCAGCAGCTTAGTCACCAGGGTCGCTGAAGCTTTCTTT. Residues: CASSLVTRVAEAFF.

This clonotype was counted ten times or more. This chain connects TRBV20-1 to TRBJ1-1; D call uncertain. In germline, CDR1 is DFQATT, CDR2 SNEGSKA (reference sequence). Between the trimmed V and J ends, which lost 1 base and 1 base, there was a span of 4 bases. This CDR3 spans 12 amino acids. CDR3 in amino acids: CSARVKNTEAFF. The CDR3, as DNA: TGCAGTGCTAGAGTGAAGAACACTGAAGCTTTCTTT.

This clonotype appeared many times. J is TRBJ2-5 and V is TRBV25-1; D gene ambiguous. Germline V lookup: CDR1 MGHDK, CDR2 SYGVNS. Trimming shortened V by 4 bases and J by 5 bases, and 5 bases separated the two germline ends. The CDR3 is 11 amino acids. CDR3 DNA: TGTGCCAGCAGTGGATGGGAGACCCAGTACTTC. Its translation is CASSGWETQYF.

This clonotype was counted at least ten times. V is TRBV27 and J is TRBJ2-1, with TRBD2 matching 8 bases. Germline assignment: CDR1 MNHEY and CDR2 SMNVEV (reference sequence). Losses at the gene ends were 6 bases for V and 7 bases for J; bases not matched to a gene: 5. The length of the CDR3 is 13 residues. The CDR3 loop reads CASSRGGANEQFF. CDR3 DNA sequence: TGTGCCAGCAGCCGGGGGGGTGCGAATGAGCAGTTCTTC.

Ten or more counts support this clonotype. Given the absence of the conserved phenylalanine or tryptophan at the CDR3 end, a read error is likely. This chain uses TRBV9 with TRBJ2-7; D tentatively reads TRBD1 or TRBD2 (6 bases each). The length of the CDR3 is 15 residues. V shed 3 bases and J shed 6 bases, with 19 bases lying between them. Germline V gene lookup returns CDR1 SGDLS and CDR2 YYNGEE. CDR3 residues: CASSANGGYGVEQYL. CDR3 sequence (DNA): TGTGCCAGCAGCGCGAACGGGGGCTACGGTGTCGAGCAGTACTTG.

Only a few counts were recorded for this clonotype. The rearrangement uses TRBV20-1 and TRBJ2-1, with D possibly TRBD1 on 6 matching bases. The V and J ends lost 2 bases and 8 bases respectively, with 19 bases between them. Germline loops: CDR1 DFQATT, CDR2 SNEGSKA (reference sequence). The CDR3 has 15 residues. As DNA, the CDR3 is TGCAGTGCTAGAAGTGGCACAGGGTTGATCCATGAGCAGTTCTTC. Translation gives CSARSGTGLIHEQFF.

This clonotype has ten or more counts. The chain joins TRBV6-2 or TRBV6-3 to TRBJ2-4; D is uncertain. This CDR3 is built from 15 residues. With 6 bases removed from V and 5 bases from J, the gap between germline ends came to 17 bases. CDR1 MNHEY and CDR2 SVGEGT come from the germline V gene. CDR3 amino acids: CASSHPSLEENIQYF. The CDR3 nucleotides read TGTGCCAGCAGCCACCCCTCCCTTGAGGAAAACATTCAGTACTTC.

This clonotype showed up many times. This sequence joins TRBV7-6 and TRBJ1-1; 9 nucleotides line up with TRBD1. CDR3 size: 14 residues. Unmatched junction bases numbered 4, after V lost 5 bases and J lost 3 bases. CDR1 is SGHVS and CDR2 is FNYEAQ in the germline V gene. The CDR3 reads CASSVRDRDTEAFF. The CDR3, as DNA: TGTGCCAGCAGCGTCCGGGACAGGGACACTGAAGCTTTCTTT. The whole variable domain, filled in from reference TRBV7-6 and TRBJ1-1, reads GAGVSQSPRYKVTKRGQDVALRCDPISGHVSLYWYRQALGQGPEFLTYFNYEAQQDKSGLPNDRFSAERPEGSISTLTIQRTEQRDSAMYRCASSVRDRDTEAFFGQGTRLTVV.

This clonotype has at least ten counts. The chain is built from TRBV20-1 and TRBJ1-4, with TRBD1 as a possible D gene (5 bases). The CDR3 extends over 14 amino acids. Germline CDR1 reads DFQATT; CDR2 reads SNEGSKA (reference sequence). V lost 0 bases and J lost 7, with 12 bases in between. The CDR3 is CSARDAGGTEKLFF. Written as DNA, the CDR3 is TGCAGTGCTAGAGACGCTGGGGGAACTGAAAAACTGTTTTTT.

This clonotype was detected ten times or more. The chain links TRBV5-1 to TRBJ2-7, with D perhaps TRBD1 (5 bases). The CDR3 length is 15 residues. Trimming pared 0 bases from V and 4 bases from J, leaving 14 bases between. Germline values: CDR1 SGHRS, CDR2 YFSETQ. The CDR3, as DNA: TGCGCCAGCAGCTTGGATTTATTGCAGGGTTACGAGCAGTACTTC. Translating it yields CASSLDLLQGYEQYF.

This clonotype was observed many times. This sequence joins TRBV6-5 and TRBJ1-1, with D unresolved. Trimming pared 5 bases from V and 5 bases from J, leaving 9 bases between. CDR1 MNHEY and CDR2 SVGAGI come from the germline V gene. This CDR3 has 12 amino acids. This CDR3 reads CASSPGWTEAFF. DNA for the CDR3: TGTGCCAGCAGTCCCGGATGGACTGAAGCTTTCTTT.

This clonotype was observed at least ten times. V usage is TRBV20-1 and J usage is TRBJ2-5; TRBD2 agrees at 13 bases. Germline trimming cut 3 bases from V and 2 bases from J; bases unmatched to any gene: 9. Germline CDR1 reads DFQATT; CDR2 reads SNEGSKA (reference sequence). This CDR3 spans 17 amino acids. The CDR3 reads CSARKTSGGILQETQYF. The CDR3 DNA reads as TGCAGTGCTAGGAAGACTAGCGGGGGGATTCTTCAAGAGACCCAGTACTTC.

This clonotype was picked up many times. The rearrangement joins TRBV7-8 to TRBJ1-5, with D maybe TRBD1 (6 bases). Per the germline V gene, CDR1 is SGHVS and CDR2 is FQNEAQ. The V gene lost 5 bases and the J gene lost 7 bases, with 12 bases spanning the gap. The CDR3 sequence is 13 residues long. CDR3 sequence: CASSRGARQPQHF. CDR3 DNA sequence: TGTGCCAGCAGCCGGGGGGCGCGACAGCCCCAGCATTTT.

This clonotype was recorded at least ten times. The gene calls are TRBV7-2 and TRBJ2-7; 9 nucleotides line up with TRBD1. CDR1 is SGHTA, CDR2 FQGNSA, per germline. V was clipped by 5 bases and J by 2 bases; unmatched bases: 4. This CDR3 is built from 14 residues. The CDR3 nucleotides read TGTGCCAGCAGCGAGGGACAGGGACCCTACGAGCAGTACTTC. The encoded protein is CASSEGQGPYEQYF.

This clonotype was detected many times. This chain joins TRBV6-5 and TRBJ2-6, with a weak D call TRBD2 (5 bases). The germline gives CDR1 MNHEY, CDR2 SVGAGI. V lost 5 bases to trimming and J lost 2 bases, with 13 bases between them. The CDR3 runs 16 residues. CDR3 DNA: TGTGCCAGCAGTCCACTAACGGGGACTGGGGCCAACGTCCTGACTTTC. Its protein product is CASSPLTGTGANVLTF.

This clonotype was counted many times. V usage is TRBV20-1 and J usage is TRBJ1-4, with 10 nucleotides matching TRBD1. The J segment lost 10 bases and the V segment lost 5 bases, leaving 10 bases of the junction unmatched. CDR1 and CDR2 from the germline V gene are DFQATT and SNEGSKA (reference sequence). The CDR3 length is 14 residues. The CDR3 sequence: CSALPGTGDGKLFF. The CDR3 nucleotides are TGCAGTGCTCTCCCCGGGACAGGGGATGGAAAACTGTTTTTT.

This clonotype has a count of ten or more. The chain joins TRBV21-1 to TRBJ1-1. TRBV21-1 is a recognized pseudogene. The CDR3 sequence is 9 residues long. CDR3 DNA sequence: TGTGCCAGCAGCCCTGAAGCTTTCTTT. It codes for CASSPEAFF.

This clonotype was detected ten times or more. The chain links TRBV5-1 to TRBJ2-4; D gene unclear. The CDR3 loop spans 15 amino acids. CDR1 and CDR2 (germline): SGHRS, YFSETQ. With 5 bases removed from V and 2 bases from J, the gap between germline ends came to 14 bases. Here the CDR3 reads CASSLPAISKNIQYF. The CDR3 nucleotides are TGCGCCAGCAGTTTACCGGCTATATCCAAAAACATTCAGTACTTC.

The table lists this clonotype with many counts. The chain joins TRBV7-2 to TRBJ1-5, with a tentative D call TRBD1 (6 bases). Trimming shortened V by 5 bases and J by 2 bases, and 25 bases separated the two germline ends. The CDR3 runs 19 residues. From germline, CDR1 is SGHTA and CDR2 FQGNSA. CDR3 DNA: TGTGCCAGCAGCCCCCGCTCGCAGGCAGGGGCCCCTGGCAATCAGCCCCAGCATTTT. This sequence encodes CASSPRSQAGAPGNQPQHF.

The chain has TRBV14 and TRBJ1-1; D gene ambiguous. CDR3 length: 16 residues. V lost 1 base, J lost 1 base, and 13 bases lay in between. Germline V gene sequence: CDR1 SGHDN, CDR2 FVKESK. The CDR3 is CASSQGDTFGNTEAFF. The CDR3 DNA is TGTGCCAGCAGCCAAGGAGACACCTTTGGGAACACTGAAGCTTTCTTT.

This clonotype was seen at least ten times. V gene TRBV5-1 combines with J gene TRBJ1-6; a possible D gene is TRBD1 (5 bases). Trimming took off 5 bases at V and 7 bases at J, with 13 bases between the two ends. The CDR3 is 14 residues long. Looked up from germline, CDR1 is SGHRS and CDR2 is YFSETQ. CDR3 sequence: CASRLGEMNSPLHF. The CDR3 DNA reads as TGCGCCAGCAGACTGGGGGAGATGAATTCACCCCTCCACTTT.

This clonotype has ten or more counts. This sequence joins TRBV5-1 and TRBJ1-4, with a possible D match to TRBD1 (6 bases). The CDR3 contains 16 residues. Looked up from germline, CDR1 is SGHRS and CDR2 is YFSETQ. V lost 2 bases, J lost 7 bases, and 18 bases lay in between. The CDR3, as DNA: TGCGCCAGCAGCTTTAACGGGGGGCGCGTAGGTGAAAAACTGTTTTTT. The encoded protein is CASSFNGGRVGEKLFF. The variable domain in full, with the rest retrieved from reference TRBV5-1 and TRBJ1-4, is KAGVTQTPRYLIKTRGQQVTLSCSPISGHRSVSWYQQTPGQGLQFLFEYFSETQRNKGNFPGRFSGRQFSNSRSEMNVSTLELGDSALYLCASSFNGGRVGEKLFFGSGTQLSVL.

There are many counts of this clonotype. V is TRBV14 and J is TRBJ2-4; 9 bases are a match to TRBD1. The CDR3 totals 16 residues. Germline V gives CDR1 SGHDN, CDR2 FVKESK. The trim removed 0 bases at V and 7 bases at J, leaving 7 bases unmatched. DNA for the CDR3: TGTGCCAGCAGCCAAGAAGGGTACAGGGGGCAGAACATTCAGTACTTC. It encodes CASSQEGYRGQNIQYF.

This clonotype was picked up many times. The chain joins TRBV5-1 to TRBJ1-6; tentatively, D is TRBD1 (5 bases). Germline V gene lookup returns CDR1 SGHRS and CDR2 YFSETQ. CDR3 length: 17 residues. V lost 0 bases and J 6 bases, leaving 16 bases between the germline ends. Written as DNA, the CDR3 is TGCGCCAGCAGCTTGGCCGCGTCAGGGCAAGGTAATTCACCCCTCCACTTT. Translated, it gives CASSLAASGQGNSPLHF. The full variable domain, in which reference TRBV5-1 and TRBJ1-6 provide the parts outside the CDR3, is KAGVTQTPRYLIKTRGQQVTLSCSPISGHRSVSWYQQTPGQGLQFLFEYFSETQRNKGNFPGRFSGRQFSNSRSEMNVSTLELGDSALYLCASSLAASGQGNSPLHFGNGTRLTVT.

This clonotype was counted many times. The chain uses TRBV5-5 and TRBJ1-3; D ambiguous. Trimming removed 4 bases at V and 4 bases at J, with 15 bases between. This CDR3 has 15 residues. Germline lookup yields CDR1 SGHKS and CDR2 YYEKEE (reference sequence). The CDR3 DNA reads TGTGCCAGCAGCCCCCGACATACGCCAGGAAACACCATATATTTT. It encodes CASSPRHTPGNTIYF.